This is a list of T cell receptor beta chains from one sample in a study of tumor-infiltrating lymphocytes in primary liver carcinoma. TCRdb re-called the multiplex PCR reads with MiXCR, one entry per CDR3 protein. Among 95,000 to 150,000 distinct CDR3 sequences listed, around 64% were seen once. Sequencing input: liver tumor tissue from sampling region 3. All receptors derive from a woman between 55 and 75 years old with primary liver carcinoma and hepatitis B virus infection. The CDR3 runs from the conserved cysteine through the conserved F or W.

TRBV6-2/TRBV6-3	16	CARSYSTESGANVLTF
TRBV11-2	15	CANRRGPNSYNEQFF
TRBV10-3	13	CAIRQDGQETQCF
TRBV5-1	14	CASSTGTGEYEKYF
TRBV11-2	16	CTSSSRTSGWASTQYF
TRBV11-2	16	CASSLAGTGLYYGQYF
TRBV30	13	CAWSVAEGGGYTF
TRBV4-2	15	CASSQTAIRNSPLRF
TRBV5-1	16	CASTPGTSGNYNEQFF
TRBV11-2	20	CASSAISRLAGGQKSYEQYF
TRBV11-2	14	CAGSLGQLKETQYF
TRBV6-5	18	CASRLTSVSYLNTDTQYF
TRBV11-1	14	CASSLAQSTYEQYF
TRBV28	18	CASSLFSGVKGSNQPQHF
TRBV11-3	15	CASSLGARQYTEAFF
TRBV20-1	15	CGATLREGDTGELFF
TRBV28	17	CASSVGGVLASGNTIYF
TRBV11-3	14	CANSSERDYNEQFF
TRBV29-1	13	CSASWTGTAERYF
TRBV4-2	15	CASSPVVEGVDTQYF
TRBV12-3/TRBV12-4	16	CASSLEIAGDTDTQYF
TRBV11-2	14	CASCFAGVGDTQYF
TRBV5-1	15	CASSLLGQGQGVSYF
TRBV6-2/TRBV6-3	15	CASSYSGTAFYGYTF
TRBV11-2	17	CASSVEVRTGVTDTLYF
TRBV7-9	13	CASGTRQGSEQYF
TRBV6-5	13	CTSSNGLKDGYTF
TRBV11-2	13	CASSRTGAYDQYF
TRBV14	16	CASSPVRWAGVNEQFF
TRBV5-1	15	CASSFGGPMNTEAFF
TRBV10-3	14	CATDSGQGTGELFF
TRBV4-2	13	CASRTSRRYEQFF
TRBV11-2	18	CASSLTPRLAEPPGNCFF
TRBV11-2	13	CATSLLVTDTQYF
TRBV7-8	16	CAGSPKLAGVGETQYF